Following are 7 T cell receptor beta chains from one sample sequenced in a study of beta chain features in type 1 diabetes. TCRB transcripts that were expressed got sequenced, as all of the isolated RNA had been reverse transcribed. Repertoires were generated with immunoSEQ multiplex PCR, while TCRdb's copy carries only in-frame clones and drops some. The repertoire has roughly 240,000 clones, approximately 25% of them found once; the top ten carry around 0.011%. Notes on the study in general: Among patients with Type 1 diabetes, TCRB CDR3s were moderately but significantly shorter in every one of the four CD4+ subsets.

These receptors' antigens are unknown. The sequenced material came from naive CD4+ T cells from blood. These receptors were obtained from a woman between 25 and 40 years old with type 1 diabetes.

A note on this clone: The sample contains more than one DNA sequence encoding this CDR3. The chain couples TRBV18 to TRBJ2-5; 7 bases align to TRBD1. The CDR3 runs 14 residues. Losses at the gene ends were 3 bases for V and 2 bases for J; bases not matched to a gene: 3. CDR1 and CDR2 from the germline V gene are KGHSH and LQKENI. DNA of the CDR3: TGTGCCAGCTCACCTAGACAGGGTCAAGAGACCCAGTACTTC. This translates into CASSPRQGQETQYF.

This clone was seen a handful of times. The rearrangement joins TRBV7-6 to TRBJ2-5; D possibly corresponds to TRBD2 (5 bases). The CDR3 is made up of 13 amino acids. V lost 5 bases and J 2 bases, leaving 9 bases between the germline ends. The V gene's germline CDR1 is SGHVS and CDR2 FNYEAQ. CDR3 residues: CASSPREQETQYF. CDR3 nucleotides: TGTGCCAGCAGCCCGAGGGAGCAAGAGACCCAGTACTTC.

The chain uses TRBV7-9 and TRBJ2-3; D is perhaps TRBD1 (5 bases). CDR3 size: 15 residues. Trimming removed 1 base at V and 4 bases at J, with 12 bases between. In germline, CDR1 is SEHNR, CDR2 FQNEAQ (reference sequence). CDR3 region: CASSLVGQGADTQYF. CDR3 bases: TGTGCCAGCAGCTTAGTGGGCCAGGGTGCAGATACGCAGTATTTT. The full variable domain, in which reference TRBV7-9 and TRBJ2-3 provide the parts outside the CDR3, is DTGVSQNPRHKITKRGQNVTFRCDPISEHNRLYWYRQTLGQGPEFLTYFQNEAQLEKSRLLSDRFSAERPKGSFSTLEIQRTEQGDSAMYLCASSLVGQGADTQYFGPGTRLTVL.

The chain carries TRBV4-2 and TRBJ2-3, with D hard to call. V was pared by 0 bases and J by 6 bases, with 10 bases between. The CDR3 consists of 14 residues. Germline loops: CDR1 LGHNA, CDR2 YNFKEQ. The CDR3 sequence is CASSQDGSKDTQYF. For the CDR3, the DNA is TGTGCCAGCAGCCAAGACGGTAGCAAGGATACGCAGTATTTT.

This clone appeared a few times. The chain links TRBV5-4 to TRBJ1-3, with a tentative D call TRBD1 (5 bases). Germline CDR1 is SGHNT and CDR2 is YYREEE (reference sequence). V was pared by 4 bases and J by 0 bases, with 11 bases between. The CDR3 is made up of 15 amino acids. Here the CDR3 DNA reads TGTGCCAGCAGCATAGACAGTCTCTCTGGAAACACCATATATTTT. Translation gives CASSIDSLSGNTIYF.

CDR3 DNA: TGCAGCGTTGGGAGGATGGGAACTGAAGCTTTCTTT. This codes for CSVGRMGTEAFF. The chain links TRBV29-1 to TRBJ1-1, with unresolved D. V lost 4 bases and J 5 bases, leaving 11 bases between the germline ends. The CDR3 loop spans 12 amino acids. Germline CDR1 reads SQVTM; CDR2 reads ANQGSEA.

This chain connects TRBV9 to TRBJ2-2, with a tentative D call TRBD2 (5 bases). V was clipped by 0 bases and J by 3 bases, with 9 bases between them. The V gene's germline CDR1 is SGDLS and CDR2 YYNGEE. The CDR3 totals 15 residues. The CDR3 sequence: CASSVVLGDTGELFF. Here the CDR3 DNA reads TGTGCCAGCAGCGTAGTACTAGGTGACACCGGGGAGCTGTTTTTT. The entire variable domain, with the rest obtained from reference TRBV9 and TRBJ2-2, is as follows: DSGVTQTPKHLITATGQRVTLRCSPRSGDLSVYWYQQSLDQGLQFLIQYYNGEERAKGNILERFSAQQFPDLHSELNLSSLELGDSALYFCASSVVLGDTGELFFGEGSRLTVL.